This T cell receptor beta chain was documented in a study of OX40 agonist ivuxolimab in advanced cancers. Study as a whole: Enrolled patients in dose escalation had cancers that were hepatocellular carcinoma, melanoma, renal cell or head and neck cancer.

In germline, CDR1 is SGDLS, CDR2 YYNGEE. This CDR3 comprises 16 residues. V dropped 2 bases and J dropped 0 bases, with 12 bases sitting between them. Produced via immunoSEQ multiplex PCR; TCRdb's table is partial and in-frame only. The table lists about 73,000 clones, roughly 80% of them singletons. Sequencing used CD4+ or CD8+ T cells sorted from blood, obtained in a trial of the OX40 agonist ivuxolimab. This TCR was sampled from an adult with an advanced solid tumor such as melanoma, head and neck, liver or kidney cancer. This chain uses TRBV9 with TRBJ1-3, with a tentative D call TRBD1 (6 bases). The CDR3 sequence: CASSVGGPRSGNTIYF. Written as DNA, the CDR3 is TGTGCCAGCAGCGTGGGGGGGCCTCGCTCTGGAAACACCATATATTTT.